This entry features one TCR beta chain sequence. Methods used by the authors: Cell counts per sample came from amplifying reference gene primers. Some clones are missing from TCRdb's copy, which holds only in-frame ones; the method was immunoSEQ multiplex PCR. V and J calls and clone size follow that table, whereas D and trimming were derived from the DNA. The sample shows about 240,000 clones, around 88% of them seen only once. The V segment lost 5 bases and the J segment 4 bases; nucleotides outside the gene matches: 12. This CDR3 region has 18 residues. Germline CDR1 reads SNHLY; CDR2 reads FYNNEI. The data stem from a study of blood T cell repertoires in COVID-19.

The chain links TRBV2 to TRBJ2-3, with TRBD2 matching 13 bases. The sample was peripheral blood. The sequence was collected from a woman in her 30s who had recovered from COVID-19. The CDR3 DNA sequence: TGTGCCAGCAGTTCACGACTAGCGGGGGGCCCGACGGCAGATACGCAGTATTTT. Encoded protein: CASSSRLAGGPTADTQYF.